This T cell receptor beta chain was identified during a study of T cell changes during pregnancy in multiple sclerosis. CDR3 length equals 14 residues. Per the germline V gene, CDR1 is SQVTM and CDR2 is ANQGSEA. J gave up 10 bases and V 5 bases, and 15 bases lay outside the gene matches. Some clones are missing from TCRdb's copy, which holds only in-frame ones; the method was immunoSEQ multiplex PCR. Here the sample spans over 50,000 clones, just under 90% being singletons. This specimen consisted of peripheral blood, obtained in the first trimester of pregnancy. J is TRBJ1-2 and V is TRBV29-1, with TRBD1 matching over 8 bases. This receptor was identified in a female donor in good health, enrolled as a control in a pregnancy study. The CDR3 reads CSVWYAGQESYYTF. For the CDR3, the DNA is TGCAGCGTTTGGTATGCGGGACAGGAAAGTTACTACACCTTC.